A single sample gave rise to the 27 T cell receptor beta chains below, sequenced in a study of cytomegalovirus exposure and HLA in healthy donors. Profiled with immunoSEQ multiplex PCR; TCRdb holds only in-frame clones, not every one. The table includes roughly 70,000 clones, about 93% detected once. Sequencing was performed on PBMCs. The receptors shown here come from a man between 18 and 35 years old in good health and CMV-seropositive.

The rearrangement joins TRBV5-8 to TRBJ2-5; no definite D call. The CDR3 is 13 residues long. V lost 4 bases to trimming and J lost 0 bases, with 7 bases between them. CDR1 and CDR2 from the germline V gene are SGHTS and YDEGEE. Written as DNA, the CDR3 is TGTGCCAGCAGCGTCCGGGACCAAGAGACCCAGTACTTC. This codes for CASSVRDQETQYF. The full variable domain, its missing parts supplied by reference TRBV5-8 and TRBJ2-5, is EAGVTQSPTHLIKTRGQQATLRCSPISGHTSVYWYQQALGLGLQFLLWYDEGEERNRGNFPPRFSGRQFPNYSSELNVNALELEDSALYLCASSVRDQETQYFGPGTRLLVL.

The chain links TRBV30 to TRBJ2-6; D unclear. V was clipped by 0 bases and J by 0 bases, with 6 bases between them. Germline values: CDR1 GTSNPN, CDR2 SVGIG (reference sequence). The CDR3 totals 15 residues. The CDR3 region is CAWSVMSSGANVLTF. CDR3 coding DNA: TGTGCCTGGAGTGTAATGAGCTCTGGGGCCAACGTCCTGACTTTC.

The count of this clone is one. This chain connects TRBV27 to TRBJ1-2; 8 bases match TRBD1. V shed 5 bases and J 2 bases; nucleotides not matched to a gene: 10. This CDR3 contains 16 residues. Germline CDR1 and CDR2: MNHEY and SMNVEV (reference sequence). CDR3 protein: CASSLLDREGNYGYTF. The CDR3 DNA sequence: TGTGCCAGCAGTCTCCTGGACAGGGAAGGCAACTATGGCTACACCTTC.

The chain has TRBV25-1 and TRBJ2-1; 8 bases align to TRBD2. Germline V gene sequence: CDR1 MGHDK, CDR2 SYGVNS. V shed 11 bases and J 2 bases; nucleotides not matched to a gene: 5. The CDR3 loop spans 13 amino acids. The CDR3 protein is CASSGSAYNEQFF. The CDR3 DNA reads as TGTGCCTCTAGCGGGTCCGCCTACAATGAGCAGTTCTTC.

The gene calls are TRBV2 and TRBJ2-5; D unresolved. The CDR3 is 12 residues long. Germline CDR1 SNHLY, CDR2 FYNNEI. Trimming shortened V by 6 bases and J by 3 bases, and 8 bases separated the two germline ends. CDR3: CASSITEETQYF. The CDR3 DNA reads TGTGCCAGCAGCATAACGGAAGAGACCCAGTACTTC.

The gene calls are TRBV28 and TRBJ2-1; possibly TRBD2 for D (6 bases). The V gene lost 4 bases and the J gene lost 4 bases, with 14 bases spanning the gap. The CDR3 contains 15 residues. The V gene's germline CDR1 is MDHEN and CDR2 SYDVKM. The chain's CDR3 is CASSSAGTSYNEQFF. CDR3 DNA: TGTGCCAGCAGTTCGGCGGGGACCTCTTACAATGAGCAGTTCTTC.

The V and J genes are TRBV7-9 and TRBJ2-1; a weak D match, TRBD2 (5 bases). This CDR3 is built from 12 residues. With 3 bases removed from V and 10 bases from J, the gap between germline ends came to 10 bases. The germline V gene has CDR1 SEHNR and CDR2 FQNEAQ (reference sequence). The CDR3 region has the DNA TGTGCCAGCAGCTTTTATAGCGACGAGCAGTTCTTC. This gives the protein CASSFYSDEQFF.

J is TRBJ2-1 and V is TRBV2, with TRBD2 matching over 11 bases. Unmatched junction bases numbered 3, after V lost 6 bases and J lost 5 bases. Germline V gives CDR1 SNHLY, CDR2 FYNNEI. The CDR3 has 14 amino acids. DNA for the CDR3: TGTGCCAGCAGGACTAGCGGGGACCACAATGAGCAGTTCTTC. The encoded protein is CASRTSGDHNEQFF.

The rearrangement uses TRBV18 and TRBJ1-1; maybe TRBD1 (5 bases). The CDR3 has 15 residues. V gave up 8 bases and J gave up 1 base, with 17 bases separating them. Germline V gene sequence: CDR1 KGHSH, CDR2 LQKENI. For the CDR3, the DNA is TGTGCCAGCCTAAACTCACAGGAAAAGAACACTGAAGCTTTCTTT. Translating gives CASLNSQEKNTEAFF.

The CDR3 spells CSARLAGGWEQYF. For the CDR3, the DNA is TGCAGCGCAAGACTAGCGGGAGGCTGGGAGCAGTACTTC. J is TRBJ2-7 and V is TRBV29-1, with 13 nucleotides matching TRBD2. The CDR3 consists of 13 residues. Trimming at V came to 7 bases and at J to 7 bases, leaving 7 bases not matched to a gene. The germline V gene has CDR1 SQVTM and CDR2 ANQGSEA.

CDR3 amino acids: CATNNRVGGYTF. The CDR3 DNA follows: TGTGCGACCAACAACAGGGTAGGGGGCTACACCTTC. The chain combines TRBV28 with TRBJ1-2; TRBD1 might be the D (6 bases). The CDR3 extends over 12 amino acids. Germline assignment: CDR1 MDHEN and CDR2 SYDVKM.

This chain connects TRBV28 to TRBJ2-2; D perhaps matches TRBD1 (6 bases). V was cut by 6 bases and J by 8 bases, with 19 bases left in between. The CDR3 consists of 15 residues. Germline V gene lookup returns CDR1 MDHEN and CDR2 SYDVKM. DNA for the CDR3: TGTGCCAGCAGCACAACAGGGCCGCCGGCGGGGGAGCTGTTTTTT. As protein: CASSTTGPPAGELFF.

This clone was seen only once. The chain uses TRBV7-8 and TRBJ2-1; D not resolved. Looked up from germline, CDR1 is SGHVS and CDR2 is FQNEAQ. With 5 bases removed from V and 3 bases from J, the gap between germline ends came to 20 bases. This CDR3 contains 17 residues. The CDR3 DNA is TGTGCCAGCAGCGTTCAACCCACCGGAGCCGGCTACAATGAGCAGTTCTTC. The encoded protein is CASSVQPTGAGYNEQFF. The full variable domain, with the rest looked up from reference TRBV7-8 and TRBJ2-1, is GAGVSQSPRYKVAKRGQDVALRCDPISGHVSLFWYQQALGQGPEFLTYFQNEAQLDKSGLPSDRFFAERPEGSVSTLKIQRTQQEDSAVYLCASSVQPTGAGYNEQFFGPGTRLTVL.

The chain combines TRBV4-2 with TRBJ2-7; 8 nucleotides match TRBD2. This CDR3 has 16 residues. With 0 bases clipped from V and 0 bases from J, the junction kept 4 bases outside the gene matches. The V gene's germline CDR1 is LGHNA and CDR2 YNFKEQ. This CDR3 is CASSQDGLADSYEQYF. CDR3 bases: TGTGCCAGCAGCCAAGATGGACTAGCAGACTCCTACGAGCAGTACTTC.

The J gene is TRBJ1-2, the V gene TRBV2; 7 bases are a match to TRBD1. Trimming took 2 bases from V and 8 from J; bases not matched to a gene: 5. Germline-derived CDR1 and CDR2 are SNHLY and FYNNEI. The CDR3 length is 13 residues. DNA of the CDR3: TGTGCCAGCAGTGAAAGGGACAGAGTAGGCTACACCTTC. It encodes CASSERDRVGYTF.

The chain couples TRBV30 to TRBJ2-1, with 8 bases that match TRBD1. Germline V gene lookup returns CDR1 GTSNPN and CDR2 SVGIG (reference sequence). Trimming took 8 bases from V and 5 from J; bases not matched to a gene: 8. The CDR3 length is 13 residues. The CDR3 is CARRTGSNNEQFF. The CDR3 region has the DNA TGTGCCCGACGGACAGGGTCCAACAATGAGCAGTTCTTC.

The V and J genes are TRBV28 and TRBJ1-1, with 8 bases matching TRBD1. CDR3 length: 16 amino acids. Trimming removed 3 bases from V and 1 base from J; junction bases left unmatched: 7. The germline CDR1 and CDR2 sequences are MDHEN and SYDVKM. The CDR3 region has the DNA TGTGCCAGCAGTTTCCCGGATGGACAGGGGAACACTGAAGCTTTCTTT. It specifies CASSFPDGQGNTEAFF.

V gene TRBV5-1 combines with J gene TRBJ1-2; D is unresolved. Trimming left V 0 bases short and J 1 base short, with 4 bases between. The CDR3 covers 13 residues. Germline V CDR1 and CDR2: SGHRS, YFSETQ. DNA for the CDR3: TGCGCCAGCAGCTTGGGACATAACTATGGCTACACCTTC. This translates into CASSLGHNYGYTF.

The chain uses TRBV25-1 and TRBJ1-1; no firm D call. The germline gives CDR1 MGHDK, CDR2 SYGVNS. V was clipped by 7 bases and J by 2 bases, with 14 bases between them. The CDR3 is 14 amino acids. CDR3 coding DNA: TGTGCCAGCAAAAGTTTCGGCGGAAACACTGAAGCTTTCTTT. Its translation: CASKSFGGNTEAFF.

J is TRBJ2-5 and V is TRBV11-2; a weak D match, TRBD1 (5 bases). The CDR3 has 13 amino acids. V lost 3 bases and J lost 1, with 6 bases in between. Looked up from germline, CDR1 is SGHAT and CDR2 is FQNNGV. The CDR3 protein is CASSFGAQETQYF. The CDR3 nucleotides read TGTGCCAGCAGCTTTGGGGCCCAAGAGACCCAGTACTTC.

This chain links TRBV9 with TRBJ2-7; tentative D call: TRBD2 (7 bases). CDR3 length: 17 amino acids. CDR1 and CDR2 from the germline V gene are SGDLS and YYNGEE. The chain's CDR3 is CVPHPGGGPAPYYEQYF. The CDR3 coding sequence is TGTGTCCCACACCCTGGGGGGGGGCCGGCCCCCTACTACGAGCAGTACTTC.

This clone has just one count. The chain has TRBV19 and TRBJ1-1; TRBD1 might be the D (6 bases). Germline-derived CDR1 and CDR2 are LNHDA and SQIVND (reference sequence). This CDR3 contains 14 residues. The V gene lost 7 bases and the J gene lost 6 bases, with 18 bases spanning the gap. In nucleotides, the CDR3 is TGTGCCAGTAATACCGGGACAAAGGGGCCTGAAGCTTTCTTT. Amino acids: CASNTGTKGPEAFF. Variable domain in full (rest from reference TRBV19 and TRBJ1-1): DGGITQSPKYLFRKEGQNVTLSCEQNLNHDAMYWYRQDPGQGLRLIYYSQIVNDFQKGDIAEGYSVSREKKESFPLTVTSAQKNPTAFYLCASNTGTKGPEAFFGQGTRLTVV.

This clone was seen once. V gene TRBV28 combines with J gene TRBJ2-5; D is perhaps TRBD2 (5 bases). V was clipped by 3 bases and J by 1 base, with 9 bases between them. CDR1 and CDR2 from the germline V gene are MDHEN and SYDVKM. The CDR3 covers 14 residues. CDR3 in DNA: TGTGCCAGCAGTTTCGGAGGCCGCCAAGAGACCCAGTACTTC. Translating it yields CASSFGGRQETQYF.

The CDR3 DNA follows: TGTGCCAGCAGCGTAGCCCCCGGACAGGGTGCACCCTACGAGCAGTACTTC. It yields the protein CASSVAPGQGAPYEQYF. The chain uses TRBV9 and TRBJ2-7; 8 nucleotides line up with TRBD1. The germline V gene encodes CDR1 SGDLS and CDR2 YYNGEE. The CDR3 contains 17 residues. V lost 0 bases, J lost 2 bases, and 10 bases stayed unmatched.

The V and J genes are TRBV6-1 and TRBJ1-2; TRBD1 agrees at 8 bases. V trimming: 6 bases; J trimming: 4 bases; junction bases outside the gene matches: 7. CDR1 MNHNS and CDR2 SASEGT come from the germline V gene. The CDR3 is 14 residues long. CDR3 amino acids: CASRTGTGSYGYTF. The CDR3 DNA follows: TGTGCCAGCAGAACCGGGACAGGCTCCTATGGCTACACCTTC.

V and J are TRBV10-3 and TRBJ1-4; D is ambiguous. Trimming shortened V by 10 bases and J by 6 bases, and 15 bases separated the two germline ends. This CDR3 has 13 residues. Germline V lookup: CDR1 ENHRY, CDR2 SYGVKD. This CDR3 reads CATGPSEDEKLFF. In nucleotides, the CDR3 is TGTGCCACGGGCCCCTCGGAGGATGAAAAACTGTTTTTT.

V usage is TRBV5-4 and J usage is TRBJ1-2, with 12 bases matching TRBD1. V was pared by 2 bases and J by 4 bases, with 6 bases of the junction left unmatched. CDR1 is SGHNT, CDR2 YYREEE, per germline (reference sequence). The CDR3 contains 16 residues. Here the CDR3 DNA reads TGTGCCAGCAGCTTACCCGGGACAGGGGGCAGCTATGGCTACACCTTC. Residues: CASSLPGTGGSYGYTF. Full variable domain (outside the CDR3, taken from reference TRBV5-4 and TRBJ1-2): ETGVTQSPTHLIKTRGQQVTLRCSSQSGHNTVSWYQQALGQGPQFIFQYYREEENGRGNFPPRFSGLQFPNYSSELNVNALELDDSALYLCASSLPGTGGSYGYTFGSGTRLTVV.